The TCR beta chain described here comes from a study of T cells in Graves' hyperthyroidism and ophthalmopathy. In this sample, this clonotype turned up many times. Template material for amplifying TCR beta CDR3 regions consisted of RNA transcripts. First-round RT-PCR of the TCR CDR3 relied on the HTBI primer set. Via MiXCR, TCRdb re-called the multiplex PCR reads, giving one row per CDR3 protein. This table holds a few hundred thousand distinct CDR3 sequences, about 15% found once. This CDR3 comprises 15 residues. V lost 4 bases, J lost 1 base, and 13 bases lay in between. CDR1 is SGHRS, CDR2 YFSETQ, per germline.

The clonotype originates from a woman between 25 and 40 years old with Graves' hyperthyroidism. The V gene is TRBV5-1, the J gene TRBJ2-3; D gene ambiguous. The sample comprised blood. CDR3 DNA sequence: TGCGCCAGCAGCCCTTCAGGTTCGGGCACAGATACGCAGTATTTT. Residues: CASSPSGSGTDTQYF.